The 6 T cell receptor beta chains given below trace back to one sample, sequenced in a study of T-cell reconstitution after alpha-beta-depleted transplantation in children. Unique molecular identifiers were incorporated during preparation of the TCRbeta library. TCRdb redid the calling of the PCR reads with MiXCR, one entry per CDR3 protein. The profile shows hundreds of thousands of distinct CDR3 sequences, approximately 10% of them singletons. This sample comprised PBMCs, obtained before TCRalphabeta/CD19-depleted stem cell transplant. The receptor set was obtained from a child aged 2 to 15 with inherited bone marrow failure, due to receive a stem cell transplant.

This clonotype has only a few counts. The V gene is TRBV28, the J gene TRBJ2-5; D may be TRBD1 (5 bases). The germline V gene encodes CDR1 MDHEN and CDR2 SYDVKM. V lost 6 bases, J lost 0 bases, and 17 bases lay in between. CDR3 length: 16 residues. The CDR3, as DNA: TGTGCCAGCAGCTTACCGACAGCTACGTACCAAGAGACCCAGTACTTC. As protein: CASSLPTATYQETQYF.

This clonotype was seen ten or more times. The chain has TRBV9 and TRBJ2-5; 9 bases map to TRBD2. There are 16 residues in the CDR3. Losses at the gene ends were 0 bases for V and 2 bases for J; bases not matched to a gene: 5. CDR1 SGDLS and CDR2 YYNGEE come from the germline V gene. The CDR3 protein is CASSVAASGTQETQYF. For the CDR3, the DNA is TGTGCCAGCAGCGTAGCGGCTAGCGGGACGCAAGAGACCCAGTACTTC.

This clonotype came up many times. This sequence joins TRBV4-1 and TRBJ1-1; no clear D. The CDR3 runs 14 residues. Germline values: CDR1 MGHRA, CDR2 YSYEKL. V was cut by 2 bases and J by 7 bases, with 14 bases left in between. The CDR3 reads CASSQSTLLGEAFF. The CDR3 nucleotides read TGCGCCAGCAGCCAATCGACACTCCTTGGTGAAGCTTTCTTT.

This clonotype has ten or more counts. The chain couples TRBV29-1 to TRBJ2-5; D is undetermined. Trimming left V 4 bases short and J 5 bases short, with 5 bases between. The CDR3 sequence is 10 residues long. Germline CDR1 SQVTM, CDR2 ANQGSEA. In DNA, the CDR3 is TGCAGCGTTGGCAGGGAGACCCAGTACTTC. It is translated as CSVGRETQYF.

This clonotype was observed many times. The chain combines TRBV28 with TRBJ1-2, with TRBD1 as a possible D gene (6 bases). The CDR3 sequence is 15 residues long. Trimming cost V 4 bases and J 4 bases, with 16 bases left between them. Germline CDR1 and CDR2: MDHEN and SYDVKM. The CDR3 sequence is CASSSPGALGYGYTF. DNA of the CDR3: TGTGCCAGCAGTTCTCCAGGGGCGCTCGGCTATGGCTACACCTTC.

In its sample, this clonotype was seen many times. The chain links TRBV12-3 or TRBV12-4 to TRBJ2-1, with 8 bases identical to TRBD2. Trimming at V came to 6 bases and at J to 8 bases, leaving 3 bases not matched to a gene. CDR3 length: 12 amino acids. The CDR3 is CASSRAGDEQFF. The CDR3 coding sequence is TGTGCCAGCAGCCGAGCGGGAGATGAGCAGTTCTTC.